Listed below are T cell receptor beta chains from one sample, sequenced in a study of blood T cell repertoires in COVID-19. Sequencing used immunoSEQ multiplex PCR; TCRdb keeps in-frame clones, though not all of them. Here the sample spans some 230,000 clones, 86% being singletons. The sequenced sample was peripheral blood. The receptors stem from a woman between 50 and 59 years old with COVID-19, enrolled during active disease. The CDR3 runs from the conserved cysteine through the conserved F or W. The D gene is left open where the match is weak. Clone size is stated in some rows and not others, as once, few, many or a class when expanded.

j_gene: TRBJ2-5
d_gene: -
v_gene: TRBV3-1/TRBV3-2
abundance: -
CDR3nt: TGTGCCAGCAGCCAAGGGTGGACTCAAGAGACCCAGTACTTC
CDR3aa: CASSQGWTQETQYF

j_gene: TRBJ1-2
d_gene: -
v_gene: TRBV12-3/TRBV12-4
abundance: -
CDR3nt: TGTGCCAGCAGTTTTATAGGCGGCGGCTACACCTTC
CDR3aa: CASSFIGGGYTF

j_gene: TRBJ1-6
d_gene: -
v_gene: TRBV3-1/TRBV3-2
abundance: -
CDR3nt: TGTGCCAGCAGCCAAGGTGCGGTCCTGACGGCTTCACCCCTCCACTTT
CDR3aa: CASSQGAVLTASPLHF

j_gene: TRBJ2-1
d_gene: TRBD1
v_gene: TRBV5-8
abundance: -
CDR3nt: TGTGCCAGCAGCTTATACCGGGACAGGGTCCCCCCGAGCTCCTACAATGAGCAGTTCTTC
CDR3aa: CASSLYRDRVPPSSYNEQFF

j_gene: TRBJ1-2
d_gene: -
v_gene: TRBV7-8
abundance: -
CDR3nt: TGTGCCAGCAGCTTCCCCGGGGGGACACTTGGCTACACCTTC
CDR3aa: CASSFPGGTLGYTF

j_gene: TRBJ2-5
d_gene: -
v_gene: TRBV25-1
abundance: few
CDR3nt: TGTGCCAGCAGTGGAGCAGGGGCTAAAGAGACCCAGTACTTC
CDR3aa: CASSGAGAKETQYF

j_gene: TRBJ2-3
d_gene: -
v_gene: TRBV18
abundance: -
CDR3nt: TGTGCCAGCTCACCAAATAGGGGATTCACAGATACGCAGTATTTT
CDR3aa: CASSPNRGFTDTQYF

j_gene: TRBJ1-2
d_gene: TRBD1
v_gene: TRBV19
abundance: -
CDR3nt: TGTGCCAGTAGTATAGTCGAGGGGGCAGGGGGCTCCTATGGCTACACCTTC
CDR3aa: CASSIVEGAGGSYGYTF

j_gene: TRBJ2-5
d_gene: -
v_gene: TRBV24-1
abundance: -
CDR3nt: TGTGCCACCAGCAGGACAGCCCAAGAGACCCAGTACTTC
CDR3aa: CATSRTAQETQYF

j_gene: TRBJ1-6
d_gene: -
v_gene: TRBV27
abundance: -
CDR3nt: TGTGCCAGCAGTTTCAGGGAACGCCATTCACCCCTCCACTTT
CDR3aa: CASSFRERHSPLHF

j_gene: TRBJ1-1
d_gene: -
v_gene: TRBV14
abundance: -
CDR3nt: TGTGCCAGCAGCCCCGGGCGGGAAGCGCTGGGGACGATACCCTTTATGAACACTGAAGCTTTCTTT
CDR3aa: CASSPGREALGTIPFMNTEAFF

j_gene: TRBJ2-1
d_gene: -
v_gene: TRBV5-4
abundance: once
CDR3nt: TGTGCCAGCGGACTTAGCGGCGTCAATGAGCAGTTCTTC
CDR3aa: CASGLSGVNEQFF

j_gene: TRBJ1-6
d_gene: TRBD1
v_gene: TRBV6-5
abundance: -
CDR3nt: TGTGCCACCAGGGACAGGGCTTATAATTCACCCCTCCACTTT
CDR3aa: CATRDRAYNSPLHF

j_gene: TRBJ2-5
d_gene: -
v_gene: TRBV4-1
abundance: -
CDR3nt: TGCGCCAGCAGCCAACTCCAGGTGGAGACCCAGTACTTC
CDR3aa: CASSQLQVETQYF

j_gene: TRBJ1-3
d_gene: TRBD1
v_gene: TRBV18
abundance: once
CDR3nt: TGTGCCAGCTCTTCCGGGACAGGGTCTGGAAACACCATATATTTT
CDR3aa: CASSSGTGSGNTIYF

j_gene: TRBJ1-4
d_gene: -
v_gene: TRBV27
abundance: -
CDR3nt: TGTGCCAGCATAGGTCCGGGGGAAAAACTGTTTTTT
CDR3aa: CASIGPGEKLFF

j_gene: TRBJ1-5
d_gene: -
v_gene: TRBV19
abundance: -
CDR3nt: TGTGCCAGTAGTGGGCCCACAGGGCTTGGAGGTCAGCCCCAGCATTTT
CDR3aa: CASSGPTGLGGQPQHF

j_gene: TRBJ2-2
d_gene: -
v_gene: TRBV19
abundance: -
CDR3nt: TGTGCCAGTAGTTATGCCAGGACACCGAACACCGGGGAGCTGTTTTTT
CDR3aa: CASSYARTPNTGELFF

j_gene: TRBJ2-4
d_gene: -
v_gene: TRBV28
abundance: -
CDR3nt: TGTGCCAGCAGGCAGGGAGGTCTAGCCAAAAACATTCAGTACTTC
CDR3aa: CASRQGGLAKNIQYF

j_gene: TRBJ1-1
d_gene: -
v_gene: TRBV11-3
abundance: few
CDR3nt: TGTGCCAGCACGACATACGGGGGGACTGAAGCTTTCTTT
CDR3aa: CASTTYGGTEAFF

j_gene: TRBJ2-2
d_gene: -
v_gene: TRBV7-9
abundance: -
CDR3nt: TGTGCCAGCAGCTCGAGCCCAGCCAGGGGGGAGCTGTTTTTT
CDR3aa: CASSSSPARGELFF

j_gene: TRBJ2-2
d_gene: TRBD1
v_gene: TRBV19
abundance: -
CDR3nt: TGTGCCAGTAGTAAACAGGGGGCTAACACCGGGGAGCTGTTTTTT
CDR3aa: CASSKQGANTGELFF

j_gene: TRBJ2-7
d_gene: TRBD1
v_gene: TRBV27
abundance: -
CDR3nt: TGTGCCAGCAGTTTATCCGGACAGGGGGTTGGCGAGCAGTACTTC
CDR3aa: CASSLSGQGVGEQYF

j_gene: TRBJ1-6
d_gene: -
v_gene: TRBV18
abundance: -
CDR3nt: TGTGCCAGCTCACCACAGAGCTCCTATAATTCACCCCTCCACTTT
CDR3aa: CASSPQSSYNSPLHF

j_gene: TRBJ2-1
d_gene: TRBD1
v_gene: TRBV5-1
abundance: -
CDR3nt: TGCGCCAGCAGCTCCGGGACAGGTTCCTACAATGAGCAGTTCTTC
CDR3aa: CASSSGTGSYNEQFF

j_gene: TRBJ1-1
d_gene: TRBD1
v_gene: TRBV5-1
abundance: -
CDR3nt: TGCGCCAGCAGCTTACACAGGGGGCAAAGGGGCACTGAAGCTTTCTTT
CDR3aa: CASSLHRGQRGTEAFF

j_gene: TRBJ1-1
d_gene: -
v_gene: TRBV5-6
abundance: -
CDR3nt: TGTGCCAGCAGTTTGGAGGGAGTGGCCAACACTGAAGCTTTCTTT
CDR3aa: CASSLEGVANTEAFF

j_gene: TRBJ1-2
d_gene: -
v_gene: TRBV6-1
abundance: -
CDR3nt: TGTGCCAGCAGTGAAACGAAGGGGCAGGGCTACACCTTC
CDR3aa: CASSETKGQGYTF

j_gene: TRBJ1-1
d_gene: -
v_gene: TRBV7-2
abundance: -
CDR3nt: TGTGCCAGCAGCGAGTACAGGGTCGTAGCTTTCTTT
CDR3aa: CASSEYRVVAFF

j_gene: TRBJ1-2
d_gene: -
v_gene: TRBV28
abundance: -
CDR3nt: TGTGCCAGCAGTTTCCTGGCACCCGCTGGCTACACCTTC
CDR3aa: CASSFLAPAGYTF

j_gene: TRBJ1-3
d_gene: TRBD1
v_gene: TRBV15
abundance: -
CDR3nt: TGTGCCACCAGCCTATCCCCGGTTGGGACAGGCTTCTCTGGAAACACCATATATTTT
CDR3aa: CATSLSPVGTGFSGNTIYF